This T cell receptor beta chain was profiled in a study of long-term antiretroviral therapy in people with HIV. Overall study findings and caveats: The range of CDR3 lengths in HIV repertoires proved narrower than that found in controls.

Turning to this clone: What it recognizes is unknown.

Sequencing used immunoSEQ v3.0 at survey level. Per-sample sequencing targets were roughly 40,000-55,000 T-cell genomes. The protocol was immunoSEQ multiplex PCR, while the TCRdb copy is restricted to in-frame clones and leaves out a portion. The table lists some 30,000 clones, roughly 98% of them singletons. Every donor had one or more pre-ART and two or more post-ART PBMC samples. The CDR3 covers 14 residues. CDR1 and CDR2 from the germline V gene are SGHTA and FQGNSA. Trimming cost V 2 bases and J 4 bases, with 11 bases left between them. The sample here was unsorted PBMCs, taken 7.6 years after starting antiretroviral therapy. V and J are TRBV7-2 and TRBJ1-2; possible D gene TRBD1, 6 bases. This TCR derives from a man in his thirties or forties with HIV. The CDR3 loop is CASSLPGAGYGYTF. In DNA form, the CDR3 reads TGTGCCAGCAGCTTACCGGGGGCCGGCTATGGCTACACCTTC.